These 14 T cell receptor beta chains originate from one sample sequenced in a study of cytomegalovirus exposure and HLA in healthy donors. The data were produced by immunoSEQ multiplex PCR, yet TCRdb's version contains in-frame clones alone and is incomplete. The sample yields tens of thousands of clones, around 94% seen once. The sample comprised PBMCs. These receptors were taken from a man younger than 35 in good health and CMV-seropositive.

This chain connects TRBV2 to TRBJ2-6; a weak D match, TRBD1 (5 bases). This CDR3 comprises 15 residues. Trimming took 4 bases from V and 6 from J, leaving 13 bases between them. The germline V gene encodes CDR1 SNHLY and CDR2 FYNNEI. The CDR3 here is CASSASRESANVLTF. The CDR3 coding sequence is TGTGCCAGCAGTGCATCCAGGGAATCGGCCAACGTCCTGACTTTC.

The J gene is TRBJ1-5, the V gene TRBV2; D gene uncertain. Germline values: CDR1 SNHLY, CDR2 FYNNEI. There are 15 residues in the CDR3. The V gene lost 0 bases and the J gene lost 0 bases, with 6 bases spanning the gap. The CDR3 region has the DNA TGTGCCAGCAGTGAAGCACGAGTTAGCAATCAGCCCCAGCATTTT. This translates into CASSEARVSNQPQHF.

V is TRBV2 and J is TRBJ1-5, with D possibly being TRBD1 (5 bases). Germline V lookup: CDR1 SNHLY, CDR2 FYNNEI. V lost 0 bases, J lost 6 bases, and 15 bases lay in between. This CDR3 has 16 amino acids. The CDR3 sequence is CASSEALRGEVQPQHF. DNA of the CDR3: TGTGCCAGCAGTGAAGCGCTTCGAGGGGAGGTTCAGCCCCAGCATTTT.

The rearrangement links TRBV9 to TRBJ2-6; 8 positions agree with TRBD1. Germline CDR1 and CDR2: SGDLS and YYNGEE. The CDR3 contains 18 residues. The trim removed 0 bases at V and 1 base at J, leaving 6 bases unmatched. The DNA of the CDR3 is TGTGCCAGCAGCGTAGCTTGGACAGGGTCATCTGGGGCCAACGTCCTGACTTTC. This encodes CASSVAWTGSSGANVLTF.

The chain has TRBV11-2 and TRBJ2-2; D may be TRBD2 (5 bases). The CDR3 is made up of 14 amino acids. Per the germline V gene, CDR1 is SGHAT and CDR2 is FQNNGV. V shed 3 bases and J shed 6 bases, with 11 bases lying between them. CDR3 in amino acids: CASSFKRTAGELFF. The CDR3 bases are TGTGCCAGCAGCTTTAAGCGGACCGCCGGGGAGCTGTTTTTT.

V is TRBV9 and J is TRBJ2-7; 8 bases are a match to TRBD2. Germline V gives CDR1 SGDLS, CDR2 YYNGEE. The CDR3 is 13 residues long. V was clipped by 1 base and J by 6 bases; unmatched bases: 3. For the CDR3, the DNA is TGTGCCAGCAGCGTAAGAACTAGCGGCGAGCAGTACTTC. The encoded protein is CASSVRTSGEQYF.

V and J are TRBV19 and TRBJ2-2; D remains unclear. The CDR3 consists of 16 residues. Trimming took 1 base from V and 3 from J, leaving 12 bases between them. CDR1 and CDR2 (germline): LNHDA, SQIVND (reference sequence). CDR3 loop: CASSIVPRSDTGELFF. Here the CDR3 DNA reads TGTGCCAGTAGTATAGTGCCGCGATCGGACACCGGGGAGCTGTTTTTT.

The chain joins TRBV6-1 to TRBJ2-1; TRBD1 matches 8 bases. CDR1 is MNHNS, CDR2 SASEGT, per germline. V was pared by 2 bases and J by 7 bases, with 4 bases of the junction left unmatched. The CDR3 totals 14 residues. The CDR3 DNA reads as TGTGCCAGCAGTGAACTAAGGACAGGGAATGAGCAGTTCTTC. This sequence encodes CASSELRTGNEQFF.

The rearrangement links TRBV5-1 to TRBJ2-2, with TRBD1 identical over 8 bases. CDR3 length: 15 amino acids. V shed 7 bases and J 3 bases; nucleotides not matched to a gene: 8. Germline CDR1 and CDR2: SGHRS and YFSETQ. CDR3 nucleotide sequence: TGCGCCAGCGCTCCCGACAGGGGCCACACCGGGGAGCTGTTTTTT. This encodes CASAPDRGHTGELFF.

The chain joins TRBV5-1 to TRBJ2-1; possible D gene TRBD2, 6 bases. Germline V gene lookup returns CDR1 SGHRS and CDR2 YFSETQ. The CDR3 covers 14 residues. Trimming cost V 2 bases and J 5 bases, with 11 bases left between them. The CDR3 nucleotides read TGCGCCAGCAGCTTATTTCCGGGGGACAATGAGCAGTTCTTC. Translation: CASSLFPGDNEQFF.

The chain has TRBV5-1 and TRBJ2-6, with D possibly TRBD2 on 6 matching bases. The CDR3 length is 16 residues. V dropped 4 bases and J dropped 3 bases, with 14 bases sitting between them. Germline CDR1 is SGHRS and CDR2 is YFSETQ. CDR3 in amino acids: CASSPSRGLGANVLTF. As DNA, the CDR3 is TGCGCCAGCAGCCCCTCTCGGGGACTTGGGGCCAACGTCCTGACTTTC.

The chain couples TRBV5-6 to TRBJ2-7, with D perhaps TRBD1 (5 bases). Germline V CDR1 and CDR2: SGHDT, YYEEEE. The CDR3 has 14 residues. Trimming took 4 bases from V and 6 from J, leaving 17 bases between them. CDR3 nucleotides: TGTGCCAGCAGCCTAGGGGCAATCTTTGTCGAGCAGTACTTC. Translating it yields CASSLGAIFVEQYF.

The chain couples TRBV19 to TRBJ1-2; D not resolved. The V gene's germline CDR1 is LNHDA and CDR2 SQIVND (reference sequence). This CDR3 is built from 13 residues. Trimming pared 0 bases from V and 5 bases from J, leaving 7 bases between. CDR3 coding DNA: TGTGCCAGTAGTATAGATCCCGCGTATGGCTACACCTTC. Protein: CASSIDPAYGYTF.

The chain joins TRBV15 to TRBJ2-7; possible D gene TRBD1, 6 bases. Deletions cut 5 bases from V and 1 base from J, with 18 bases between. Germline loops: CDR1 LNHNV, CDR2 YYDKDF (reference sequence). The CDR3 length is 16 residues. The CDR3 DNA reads TGTGCCACCAGCCGATCCCCCCCGGGACAATCCTACGAGCAGTACTTC. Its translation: CATSRSPPGQSYEQYF.